The clone carrying this T cell receptor beta chain showed up just once. As originally analysed: Amplified reference gene primers provided the basis for estimating nucleated cell counts. Sequencing was performed with immunoSEQ multiplex PCR; in TCRdb, only in-frame clones are kept and a portion is missing. V and J calls plus clone size are reproduced from that table; the DNA served to infer D and trimming. The top ten hold approximately 4.1% of the sample, which has approximately 150,000 clones, 87% seen once. The record originates from a study of blood T cell repertoires in COVID-19. Study-wide context: Samples representing acute and convalescent COVID-19 were sourced from the United States, Italy and Spain.

The CDR3 contains 14 residues. The V gene's germline CDR1 is ENHRY and CDR2 SYGVKD. V gave up 3 bases and J gave up 2 bases; unmatched junction bases: 3. Sequencing was done on a sample of peripheral blood. The sequence was collected from an older woman with active or convalescent COVID-19. The V gene is TRBV10-3, the J gene TRBJ2-7; 8 bases map to TRBD1. Here the CDR3 reads CAISDYRGTYEQYF. The CDR3 DNA reads as TGTGCCATCAGTGATTACAGGGGGACCTACGAGCAGTACTTC.